The T cell receptor (beta chain) under discussion was sequenced for a study of OX40 agonist ivuxolimab in advanced cancers. Study overall: Subjects had a mean age of roughly 57 years, with a range of roughly 20 to 80; roughly 83% were male.

V trimming: 7 bases; J trimming: 3 bases; junction bases outside the gene matches: 6. The CDR3 extends over 14 amino acids. Per the germline V gene, CDR1 is MDHEN and CDR2 is SYDVKM. This clone was detected once. Its antigen is undetermined. Study conclusions and caveats: In the 0.1 to 3.0 mg/kg range, CD4+ and CD8+ blood T cells had expanded clonally by week 6.

Libraries were prepared by immunoSEQ multiplex PCR; TCRdb keeps only in-frame clonotypes and omits some of them. The table has 35,000 or so clones, approximately 82% seen once. Patients who had autoimmune disease history or got systemic immunosuppression were left out. The receptor comes from an adult with an advanced solid tumor such as melanoma, head and neck, liver or kidney cancer. The chain carries TRBV28 and TRBJ2-1; 7 bases line up with TRBD2. The sample in question was CD4+ or CD8+ T cells sorted from blood, obtained in a trial of the OX40 agonist ivuxolimab. This CDR3 is CASTTSASYNEQFF. CDR3 nucleotides: TGTGCCAGCACTACTAGCGCAAGCTACAATGAGCAGTTCTTC.